Given below is one T cell receptor beta chain in context. What it binds is not known. At one end, the junction sequence differs from germline, possibly due to a read error. The data are from a study of molecular identifiers for immune sequencing clone quantification. Study-wide results and caveats: Clones above 20 RNA copies contained over 97% of effector molecules but under 1% of naive ones. Identical TCR molecules sharing a barcode could underestimate highly expanded clone sizes.

Sequencing libraries of naive CD8 cells derived from around 20,000 to 990,000 sorted cells with 10%, 30% or 50% RNA. TCRdb re-called the PCR reads with MiXCR, one entry per CDR3 protein. The sample includes hundreds of thousands of distinct CDR3 sequences, about 25% of them seen just once. The CDR3 sequence is 13 residues long. The source is a human donor in good health. Some libraries in this study had Jurkat cell RNA spiked in. The V gene is TRBV5-3, the J gene TRBJ1-1; 7 bases match TRBD1. TRBV5-3 is known as an ORF, though its function is uncertain. Sequencing was performed on naive CD8+ T cells from blood, with Jurkat cell RNA spiked in. Subset noted: FACS-sorted CD8+CD4-CCR7+CD45RA+ naive T cells. For the CDR3, the DNA is TGTGCCAGCAGGGCCGGGACAGAGTTTGAAGCTCTCTTT. Amino acid sequence: CASRAGTEFEALF.